One and the same sample provided the 13 T cell receptor beta chains below, sequenced in a study of post-analysis software for immune sequencing data. Study outcomes and limitations: Patients used about five TRBV segments, including TRBV5-6, TRBV5-1 and TRBV20-1, more often than controls.

Every TCR beta cDNA library bore unique molecular identifiers. TCRdb called the PCR reads again in MiXCR, with one record for every CDR3 protein. The table has over 700,000 distinct CDR3 sequences, roughly 30% seen once. These receptors are not linked to any known antigen. Sequenced: blood. The receptors here all came from a girl aged 10 to 17 with multiple sclerosis.

Here the CDR3 DNA reads TGCAGTGCTAGAGATCCCCGACTAGCCTACAATGAGCAGTTCTTC. Amino acid sequence: CSARDPRLAYNEQFF. The V gene is TRBV20-1, the J gene TRBJ2-1; weak D call: TRBD2 (6 bases). CDR1 DFQATT and CDR2 SNEGSKA come from the germline V gene (reference sequence). The germline V and J ends were trimmed by 0 bases and 2 bases, with 11 bases remaining between them. CDR3 size: 15 residues.

V and J are TRBV20-1 and TRBJ1-1; D unclear. V was clipped by 5 bases and J by 9 bases, with 10 bases between them. CDR1 and CDR2 from the germline V gene are DFQATT and SNEGSKA (reference sequence). CDR3 length: 10 residues. The CDR3 DNA reads TGCAGTGCTTCTCGGGAGAAAGCTTTCTTT. Translating it yields CSASREKAFF.

This clonotype occurred a few times. The chain is built from TRBV10-3 and TRBJ2-1; TRBD1 or TRBD2 may be the D gene (5 bases each). Germline CDR1 and CDR2: ENHRY and SYGVKD. V lost 8 bases, J lost 5 bases, and 10 bases lay in between. The CDR3 has 12 residues. For the CDR3, the DNA is TGTGCCATCTCTAGGGGAGACAATGAGCAGTTCTTC. It codes for CAISRGDNEQFF.

The rearrangement links TRBV28 to TRBJ2-7, with a tentative D call TRBD1 (5 bases). The CDR3 loop spans 14 amino acids. From germline, CDR1 is MDHEN and CDR2 SYDVKM. V lost 8 bases to trimming and J lost 1 base, with 15 bases between them. The CDR3 DNA sequence: TGTGCCAGCCTTTCCAGGGAATCATCCTACGAGCAGTACTTC. Encoded protein: CASLSRESSYEQYF.

Many counts were recorded for this clonotype. The chain links TRBV20-1 to TRBJ2-5, with 9 positions matching TRBD2. This CDR3 has 15 residues. The J segment lost 1 base and the V segment lost 2 bases, leaving 5 bases of the junction unmatched. The germline V gene encodes CDR1 DFQATT and CDR2 SNEGSKA (reference sequence). For the CDR3, the DNA is TGCAGTGCTAGATTCGAGCGGGAGGCCCAAGAGACCCAGTACTTC. Protein: CSARFEREAQETQYF.

The rearrangement uses TRBV9 and TRBJ2-2; TRBD1 agrees at 7 bases. CDR1 SGDLS and CDR2 YYNGEE come from the germline V gene. After removal of 4 bases from V and 5 bases from J, the junction contained 14 bases not matched to a gene. CDR3 length: 17 amino acids. CDR3 in amino acids: CASSPSERGRFTGELFF. Here the CDR3 DNA reads TGTGCCAGCAGCCCCTCGGAGAGGGGGCGGTTTACCGGGGAGCTGTTTTTT.

V usage is TRBV20-1 and J usage is TRBJ2-5; 7 bases match TRBD1. After removal of 6 bases from V and 2 bases from J, the junction contained 9 bases not matched to a gene. The CDR3 extends over 14 amino acids. Germline lookup yields CDR1 DFQATT and CDR2 SNEGSKA (reference sequence). The CDR3 protein is CSATGVPGQETQYF. As DNA, the CDR3 is TGCAGTGCAACAGGGGTCCCGGGGCAAGAGACCCAGTACTTC.

The genes are TRBV10-3 and TRBJ1-1; 7 nucleotides match TRBD1. This CDR3 has 20 amino acids. J lost 1 base, V lost 2 bases, and 19 bases had no gene match. Germline V gene lookup returns CDR1 ENHRY and CDR2 SYGVKD. Here the CDR3 reads CAISEPRGSIGGAGNTEAFF. The CDR3 DNA is TGTGCCATCAGTGAGCCACGAGGTTCCATAGGGGGCGCGGGGAACACTGAAGCTTTCTTT.

V and J are TRBV7-9 and TRBJ1-2; D is unresolved. V was pared by 2 bases and J by 0 bases, with 10 bases between. The length of the CDR3 is 15 residues. Germline V gives CDR1 SEHNR, CDR2 FQNEAQ (reference sequence). The CDR3 here is CASSLSGSTNYGYTF. As DNA, the CDR3 is TGTGCCAGCAGCTTATCTGGGAGCACTAACTATGGCTACACCTTC.

This clonotype was counted a few times. A clone one base away is much larger, so this may be a read error. This sequence joins TRBV20-1 and TRBJ2-5; a possible D gene is TRBD1 (7 bases). In germline, CDR1 is DFQATT, CDR2 SNEGSKA (reference sequence). CDR3 length equals 16 residues. Trimming cost V 4 bases and J 11 bases, with 29 bases left between them. The CDR3 here is CSATTARGALEREQYF. CDR3 in DNA: TGCAGTGCTACTACAGCCAGGGGGGCCCTCGAACGGGAGCAGTACTTC.

This chain links TRBV7-2 with TRBJ2-6, with a weak D call TRBD1 (5 bases). This CDR3 is built from 16 residues. V lost 3 bases to trimming and J lost 0 bases, with 9 bases between them. Germline CDR1 is SGHTA and CDR2 is FQGNSA. Written as DNA, the CDR3 is TGTGCCAGCAGCTTCAGGGTTAGCTCTGGGGCCAACGTCCTGACTTTC. Translation gives CASSFRVSSGANVLTF.

The chain joins TRBV5-1 to TRBJ2-5; tentative D call: TRBD1 (6 bases). Trimming removed 4 bases at V and 11 bases at J, with 15 bases between. The CDR3 runs to 12 residues. The germline gives CDR1 SGHRS, CDR2 YFSETQ. CDR3 sequence reads: CASSPNRVEQYF. The CDR3 DNA is TGCGCCAGCAGCCCCAACAGGGTTGAGCAGTACTTC.

The table lists this clonotype with a few counts. The chain uses TRBV20-1 and TRBJ1-2; D may be TRBD1 (5 bases). The V gene lost 6 bases and the J gene lost 4 bases, with 15 bases spanning the gap. The CDR3 covers 13 residues. Germline V CDR1 and CDR2: DFQATT, SNEGSKA (reference sequence). The chain's CDR3 is CSAPPGQSYGYTF. As DNA, the CDR3 is TGCAGTGCCCCCCCGGGGCAGAGCTATGGCTACACCTTC.